Listed below are T cell receptor beta chains from one sample, sequenced in a study of T cell changes during pregnancy in multiple sclerosis. Some clones are missing from TCRdb's copy, which holds only in-frame ones; the method was immunoSEQ multiplex PCR. The sample consists of 75,000 to 95,000 clones, approximately 90% of them appearing once. Here the sequenced sample was peripheral blood, taken before pregnancy. These receptors were collected from a female donor with multiple sclerosis, enrolled in a pregnancy study. CDR3s include the opening cysteine and the closing phenylalanine or tryptophan. The D gene is left open where the match is weak. Part of the rows lack a size; the others show once, few, many or a class for expanded clones.

V: TRBV18; D: -; J: TRBJ1-5; size: -; DNA: TGTGCCAGCTCATCGGGATATCAGCCCCAGCATTTT; CDR3: CASSSGYQPQHF
V: TRBV13; D: TRBD1; J: TRBJ2-1; size: once; DNA: TGTGCCAGCAGCCCCGACAGGGATGGGGTCTACAATGAGCAGTTCTTC; CDR3: CASSPDRDGVYNEQFF
V: TRBV5-1; D: -; J: TRBJ2-4; size: once; DNA: TGCGCCAGCAGCTTGGCCTTTGGGGGGGGCGACAAAAACATTCAGTACTTC; CDR3: CASSLAFGGGDKNIQYF
V: TRBV5-1; D: TRBD2; J: TRBJ2-3; size: -; DNA: TGCGCCAGCAGCTTGGGGACTAGCGGCACAGATACGCAGTATTTT; CDR3: CASSLGTSGTDTQYF
V: TRBV28; D: TRBD2; J: TRBJ2-3; size: -; DNA: TGTGCCAGCAGTCCGAAAAGCGGGAGTGGTTTTGATACGCAGTATTTT; CDR3: CASSPKSGSGFDTQYF
V: TRBV6-1; D: -; J: TRBJ1-1; size: -; DNA: TGTGCCAGCAGGTTAAGCAGGGGGAACACTGAAGCTTTCTTT; CDR3: CASRLSRGNTEAFF
V: TRBV9; D: TRBD1; J: TRBJ2-2; size: once; DNA: TGTGCCAGCAGCGCGCAGGGTAGACAGGGGAACACCGGGGAGCTGTTTTTT; CDR3: CASSAQGRQGNTGELFF
V: TRBV2; D: TRBD1; J: TRBJ2-3; size: -; DNA: TGTGCCAGCAGGGCCCGGACAGGGCCTACGGATACGCAGTATTTT; CDR3: CASRARTGPTDTQYF
V: TRBV15; D: TRBD2; J: TRBJ2-5; size: -; DNA: TGTGCCACCAGCAGAGATAAAGGACCAGCGGGGCCAGAGACCCAGTACTTC; CDR3: CATSRDKGPAGPETQYF
V: TRBV5-1; D: TRBD1; J: TRBJ2-1; size: -; DNA: TGCGCCAGCAGCACAGCCGGGACAGGCTACAATGAGCAGTTCTTC; CDR3: CASSTAGTGYNEQFF
V: TRBV2; D: TRBD2; J: TRBJ2-1; size: -; DNA: TGTGCCAGCCAAGAACTAGCGGGATACGGTGAGCAGTTCTTC; CDR3: CASQELAGYGEQFF
V: TRBV9; D: -; J: TRBJ2-7; size: -; DNA: TGTGCCAGCAGCGTAGAGATAGGGGCCTACGAGCAGTACTTC; CDR3: CASSVEIGAYEQYF
V: TRBV9; D: -; J: TRBJ1-1; size: -; DNA: TGTGCCAGCAGCGTAGGAACGGGATTGAACACTGAAGCTTTCTTT; CDR3: CASSVGTGLNTEAFF
V: TRBV9; D: TRBD2; J: TRBJ2-1; size: -; DNA: TGTGCCAGCAGCGCTCAAAGCGGGAGTTCATCCAATGAGCAGTTCTTC; CDR3: CASSAQSGSSSNEQFF
V: TRBV19; D: -; J: TRBJ2-2; size: -; DNA: TGTGCCAGTAGTAAAGCGCTACCCGGGGAGCTGTTTTTT; CDR3: CASSKALPGELFF
V: TRBV4-2; D: -; J: TRBJ2-3; size: -; DNA: TGTGCCAGCAGCCAGCAGGTCACAGATACGCAGTATTTT; CDR3: CASSQQVTDTQYF
V: TRBV9; D: TRBD2; J: TRBJ2-3; size: -; DNA: TGTGCCAGCAGCGTACGGGGGGTCCCCACAGATACGCAGTATTTT; CDR3: CASSVRGVPTDTQYF
V: TRBV11-2; D: -; J: TRBJ1-6; size: -; DNA: TGTGCCAGCAGCTTAGGTAAACAGGGTAATTCACCCCTCCACTTT; CDR3: CASSLGKQGNSPLHF
V: TRBV2; D: TRBD1; J: TRBJ1-1; size: once; DNA: TGTGCCAGCAGGGGCAGGGGGCCCTCCGCTGGAGCTTTCTTT; CDR3: CASRGRGPSAGAFF
V: TRBV10-2; D: -; J: TRBJ1-2; size: -; DNA: TGCGCCAGCCTTTCAGGGACTAACTATGGCTACACCTTC; CDR3: CASLSGTNYGYTF
V: TRBV5-4; D: -; J: TRBJ1-2; size: -; DNA: TGTGCCAGCAGCTTCCCAAGCCCCGGGGTCGCTAACTATGGCTACACCTTC; CDR3: CASSFPSPGVANYGYTF
V: TRBV19; D: -; J: TRBJ1-2; size: -; DNA: TGTGCCAGTAGTATAGGAAGGACAAACTATGGCTACACCTTC; CDR3: CASSIGRTNYGYTF
V: TRBV5-1; D: TRBD1; J: TRBJ2-5; size: -; DNA: TGCGCCAGCAGCTTCCGGACAGGGCCCAAGAGGGAGACCCAGTACTTC; CDR3: CASSFRTGPKRETQYF
V: TRBV5-1; D: -; J: TRBJ2-2; size: -; DNA: TGCGCCAGCAGCTTGGGGCGGAGGATTGGGAACACCGGGGAGCTGTTTTTT; CDR3: CASSLGRRIGNTGELFF
V: TRBV11-2; D: TRBD2; J: TRBJ2-7; size: -; DNA: TGTGCCAGCAGCGCCGTAAGCGGGAGACTCTACGAGCAGTACTTC; CDR3: CASSAVSGRLYEQYF
V: TRBV19; D: -; J: TRBJ2-6; size: -; DNA: TGTGCCAGTAGTGAGGGAGTTTGGTCTGGGGCCAACGTCCTGACTTTC; CDR3: CASSEGVWSGANVLTF
V: TRBV5-1; D: TRBD2; J: TRBJ2-5; size: -; DNA: TGCGCCAGCAGCTCGGGGGGGGGAGAGACCCAGTACTTC; CDR3: CASSSGGGETQYF
V: TRBV19; D: -; J: TRBJ2-3; size: -; DNA: TGTGCGTCGCGGGGCGGTCCCGAGGAGGATACGCAGTATTTT; CDR3: CASRGGPEEDTQYF
V: TRBV5-5; D: -; J: TRBJ1-2; size: -; DNA: TGTGCCAGCAGCTTGGCCGACAGGATTATCTATGGCTACACCTTC; CDR3: CASSLADRIIYGYTF
V: TRBV19; D: TRBD1; J: TRBJ1-5; size: -; DNA: TGTGCCAGTCGTGGAGGGACAGGGACCCACTTGTATCAGCCCCAGCATTTT; CDR3: CASRGGTGTHLYQPQHF
V: TRBV7-8; D: -; J: TRBJ2-5; size: -; DNA: TGTGCCAGCAGGGGACGGGGGATCCGAGAGACCCAGTACTTC; CDR3: CASRGRGIRETQYF
V: TRBV6-5; D: -; J: TRBJ1-2; size: -; DNA: TGTGCCAGCAGTTACCGGCAGGGGAATGGCTACACCTTC; CDR3: CASSYRQGNGYTF
V: TRBV18; D: TRBD1; J: TRBJ2-7; size: -; DNA: TGTGCCAGCTCCCAAGGGACAGGGGGCACGTTGTACGAGCAGTACTTC; CDR3: CASSQGTGGTLYEQYF
V: TRBV5-1; D: TRBD1; J: TRBJ2-2; size: -; DNA: TGCGCCAGCACTAGGCTGACAGGGGGCCGAACCGGGGAGCTGTTTTTT; CDR3: CASTRLTGGRTGELFF
V: TRBV11-3; D: TRBD1; J: TRBJ2-1; size: -; DNA: TGTGCCAGCAGCTTAGCACAGGGGTTGAGGGATGAGCAGTTCTTC; CDR3: CASSLAQGLRDEQFF
V: TRBV7-2; D: -; J: TRBJ2-2; size: -; DNA: TGTGCCAGCAGCTTTGAGGGCACCGGGGAGCTGTTTTTT; CDR3: CASSFEGTGELFF
V: TRBV5-1; D: -; J: TRBJ2-1; size: -; DNA: TGCGCCAGCAGCCCGGGGGGCGACTACAATGAGCAGTTCTTC; CDR3: CASSPGGDYNEQFF
V: TRBV6-5; D: -; J: TRBJ1-5; size: -; DNA: TGTGCCAGCAGTTACCCCGGACAGCACAATCAGCCCCAGCATTTT; CDR3: CASSYPGQHNQPQHF
V: TRBV10-3; D: -; J: TRBJ1-5; size: -; DNA: TGTGCCATCAGTGGTCGGGATAATAGCAATCAGCCCCAGCATTTT; CDR3: CAISGRDNSNQPQHF
V: TRBV4-2; D: -; J: TRBJ1-1; size: -; DNA: TGTGCCAGCAGCCAAGATTTAGGCGGCACTGAAGCTTTCTTT; CDR3: CASSQDLGGTEAFF
V: TRBV4-2; D: -; J: TRBJ2-1; size: -; DNA: TGTGCCAGCAGCCAAGATCTCCTAGCTGGTAATGAGCAGTTCTTC; CDR3: CASSQDLLAGNEQFF
V: TRBV6-6; D: -; J: TRBJ1-2; size: -; DNA: TGTGCCAGCAGTTACTCGCTTCCCAGGGCGGATGGCTACACCTTC; CDR3: CASSYSLPRADGYTF
V: TRBV9; D: -; J: TRBJ2-5; size: -; DNA: TGTGCCAGCAGCGTAGCCACCCACATCACACAAGAGACCCAGTACTTC; CDR3: CASSVATHITQETQYF
V: TRBV6-1; D: -; J: TRBJ1-5; size: -; DNA: TGTGCCAGCAGTGCTAGGGGGGGATCCCCCAATCAGCCCCAGCATTTT; CDR3: CASSARGGSPNQPQHF
V: TRBV28; D: -; J: TRBJ2-7; size: -; DNA: TGTGCCAGCAGTTCTAATTCCTACGAGCAGTACTTC; CDR3: CASSSNSYEQYF
V: TRBV2; D: TRBD1; J: TRBJ1-5; size: -; DNA: TGTGCCAGCCGACGGGACAGGGTCGGGGTCGAGCAGCCCCAGCATTTT; CDR3: CASRRDRVGVEQPQHF
V: TRBV28; D: TRBD1; J: TRBJ1-1; size: few; DNA: TGTGCCAGCAGTCCACGACAGGGGATGGCTGAAGCTTTCTTT; CDR3: CASSPRQGMAEAFF
V: TRBV9; D: -; J: TRBJ1-3; size: -; DNA: TGTGCCAGCAGCGTGGGACATACTGGAAACACCATATATTTT; CDR3: CASSVGHTGNTIYF
V: TRBV7-9; D: -; J: TRBJ2-1; size: -; DNA: TGTGCCAGCAGCCCACTGAGCTCCTACAATGAGCAGTTCTTC; CDR3: CASSPLSSYNEQFF
V: TRBV14; D: TRBD1; J: TRBJ2-7; size: -; DNA: TGTGCCAGCAGCCTGACAGGGGATTCCTACGAGCAGTACTTC; CDR3: CASSLTGDSYEQYF
V: TRBV15; D: -; J: TRBJ2-1; size: -; DNA: TGTGCCACCAGCAGAGGTCGGGCCTACAATGAGCAGTTCTTC; CDR3: CATSRGRAYNEQFF
V: TRBV5-1; D: TRBD1; J: TRBJ2-3; size: -; DNA: TGCGCCAGCAGGTCAGGGGGAACCCAAAGCACAGATACGCAGTATTTT; CDR3: CASRSGGTQSTDTQYF
V: TRBV4-2; D: TRBD1; J: TRBJ1-5; size: -; DNA: TGTGCCAGCAGCCAAGATGCAGGGGGGAAACGTCAGCCCCAGCATTTT; CDR3: CASSQDAGGKRQPQHF
V: TRBV6-5; D: -; J: TRBJ2-2; size: -; DNA: TGTGCCAGCAGTTTAATTCCCTCCGTTAACACCGGGGAGCTGTTTTTT; CDR3: CASSLIPSVNTGELFF
V: TRBV5-1; D: TRBD1; J: TRBJ2-7; size: -; DNA: TGCGCCAGCCTTCGGCTGGACAGGAGCTACGAGCAGTACTTC; CDR3: CASLRLDRSYEQYF